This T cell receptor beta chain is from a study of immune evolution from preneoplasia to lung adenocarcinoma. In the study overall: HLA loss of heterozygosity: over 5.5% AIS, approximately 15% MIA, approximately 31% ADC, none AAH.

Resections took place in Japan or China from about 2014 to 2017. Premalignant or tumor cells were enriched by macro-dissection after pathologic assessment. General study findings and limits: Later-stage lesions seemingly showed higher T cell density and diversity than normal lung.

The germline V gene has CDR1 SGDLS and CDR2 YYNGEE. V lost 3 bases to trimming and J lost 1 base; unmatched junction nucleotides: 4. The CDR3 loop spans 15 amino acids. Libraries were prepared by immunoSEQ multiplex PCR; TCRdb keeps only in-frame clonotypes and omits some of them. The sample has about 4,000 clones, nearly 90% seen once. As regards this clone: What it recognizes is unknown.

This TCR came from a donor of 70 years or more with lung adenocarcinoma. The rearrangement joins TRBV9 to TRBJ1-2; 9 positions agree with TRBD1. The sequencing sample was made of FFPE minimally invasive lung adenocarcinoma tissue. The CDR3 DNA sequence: TGTGCCAGCAGCGCACAGGGGGCCAGTAACTATGGCTACACCTTC. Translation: CASSAQGASNYGYTF.